This TCR beta chain was recorded in a study of T cell responses to AZD1222 COVID-19 vaccine. TCRdb keeps only in-frame clones here, not all; method: immunoSEQ multiplex PCR. The sample lists approximately 100,000 clones; more than 75% were seen once. From germline, CDR1 is SNHLY and CDR2 FYNNEI. The CDR3 spans 14 residues. Unmatched junction bases numbered 5, after V lost 3 bases and J lost 6 bases. The table lists this clone with a count of one. The V and J genes are TRBV2 and TRBJ1-5; 7 bases fit TRBD1. The clonotype originates from an adult in good health. Source: peripheral blood, taken on day 0 of AZD1222 vaccination. The CDR3 loop reads CASSEGNRGQPQHF. CDR3 in DNA: TGTGCCAGCAGTGAGGGTAACAGGGGTCAGCCCCAGCATTTT.